The 20 T cell receptor beta chains below all came from one sample that was sequenced in a study of shared clonotypes between healthy human individuals. Here immunoSEQ multiplex PCR was the method, and the copy in TCRdb shows in-frame clones only, minus some. The sample lists 950,000 to 1,100,000 clones; about 75% were seen once. Sequenced sample: memory CD4+ T cells sorted from blood. Subset denoted: CD45RA-negative fraction. These receptors were collected from a man younger than 35 in good health.

V gene TRBV6-6 combines with J gene TRBJ2-1, with D possibly TRBD1 on 5 matching bases. The CDR3 totals 13 residues. The germline V and J ends were trimmed by 6 bases and 10 bases, with 16 bases remaining between them. Per germline, CDR1 MNHNY and CDR2 SVGAGI (reference sequence). The chain's CDR3 is CASSPRWGREQFF. The CDR3 nucleotides are TGTGCCAGCAGCCCCCGGTGGGGCCGCGAGCAGTTCTTC.

The J gene is TRBJ1-1, the V gene TRBV7-9; the D gene is possibly TRBD1 (6 bases). This CDR3 contains 13 residues. Trimming took off 5 bases at V and 7 bases at J, with 14 bases between the two ends. Germline V CDR1 and CDR2: SEHNR, FQNEAQ (reference sequence). This chain's CDR3 is CASSPERGVEAFF. CDR3 DNA sequence: TGTGCCAGCAGCCCAGAGAGGGGGGTTGAAGCTTTCTTT.

The rearrangement links TRBV9 to TRBJ2-6; 7 bases align to TRBD1. V shed 4 bases, J shed 0 bases, and the junction held 7 bases outside the gene matches. Germline CDR1 is SGDLS and CDR2 is YYNGEE. This CDR3 spans 17 amino acids. The CDR3 coding sequence is TGTGCCAGCAGCAGACAGGGTACCCTCTCTGGGGCCAACGTCCTGACTTTC. It is translated as CASSRQGTLSGANVLTF.

The J gene is TRBJ1-4, the V gene TRBV7-2; 7 bases agree with TRBD1. Germline-derived CDR1 and CDR2 are SGHTA and FQGNSA. This CDR3 comprises 13 residues. The V and J ends lost 7 bases and 7 bases, in that order; junction bases with no gene match: 6. The CDR3 sequence: CASTAGGFEKLFF. CDR3 sequence (DNA): TGTGCCAGCACCGCAGGGGGTTTTGAAAAACTGTTTTTT.

The chain recombines TRBV19 with TRBJ1-4; D gene uncertain. CDR1 LNHDA and CDR2 SQIVND come from the germline V gene (reference sequence). Trimming pared 7 bases from V and 5 bases from J, leaving 11 bases between. The length of the CDR3 is 13 residues. The CDR3 DNA is TGTGCCAGTAATTGGCAGGCAAATGAAAAACTGTTTTTT. Protein product: CASNWQANEKLFF.

J is TRBJ2-1 and V is TRBV10-3, with 9 nucleotides matching TRBD2. Germline CDR1 and CDR2: ENHRY and SYGVKD. The ends lost 0 bases at V and 6 bases at J; junction bases unmatched: 6. The CDR3 has 16 residues. As DNA, the CDR3 is TGTGCCATCAGTGAGTCGAGTCTAGCGGGAATCAATGAGCAGTTCTTC. This codes for CAISESSLAGINEQFF.

In this sample, this clone turned up once. The rearrangement links TRBV11-3 to TRBJ1-6; D uncertain. The CDR3 extends over 17 amino acids. The ends were cut back, 2 bases at V and 0 bases at J, with 11 bases in the middle. Germline V gene lookup returns CDR1 SGHNT and CDR2 YENEEA. CDR3 bases: TGTGCCAGCAGCTTACAACGGGTGAGCTCCTATAATTCACCCCTCCACTTT. Its translation is CASSLQRVSSYNSPLHF.

This clone appeared a single time. The chain couples TRBV18 to TRBJ1-2; TRBD1 is a possible D gene (6 bases). This CDR3 has 15 amino acids. The V end lost 6 bases, the J end lost 4 bases, and 18 bases lay between the germline ends. The germline V gene encodes CDR1 KGHSH and CDR2 LQKENI. The CDR3 region is CASSPLGQSPYGYTF. CDR3 DNA sequence: TGTGCCAGCTCCCCCCTCGGACAGTCGCCCTATGGCTACACCTTC.

The CDR3 here is CASGPQRGADTQYF. The CDR3 DNA follows: TGCGCCAGCGGCCCCCAGCGGGGCGCAGATACGCAGTATTTT. This sequence joins TRBV5-1 and TRBJ2-3, with 7 bases identical to TRBD2. This CDR3 is built from 14 residues. Losses at the gene ends were 7 bases for V and 4 bases for J; bases not matched to a gene: 9. The germline V gene encodes CDR1 SGHRS and CDR2 YFSETQ.

The V and J genes are TRBV6-1 and TRBJ1-5; D gene unclear. Germline CDR1 is MNHNS and CDR2 is SASEGT. V lost 1 base to trimming and J lost 5 bases, with 12 bases between them. The CDR3 runs to 15 residues. The CDR3 region has the DNA TGTGCCAGCAGTGAAGTAGGAGCAAGGCATCAGCCCCAGCATTTT. Translation gives CASSEVGARHQPQHF.

Worth noting for this clone: The sample has other DNA sequences that encode this CDR3 too. CDR3 loop: CAWSVRGANEKLFF. Written as DNA, the CDR3 is TGTGCCTGGAGTGTACGGGGAGCTAATGAAAAACTGTTTTTT. The V call is TRBV30, the J call TRBJ1-4; unclear D gene. V was clipped by 0 bases and J by 3 bases, with 8 bases between them. The CDR3 has 14 amino acids. Germline V gene lookup returns CDR1 GTSNPN and CDR2 SVGIG (reference sequence).

The V gene is TRBV5-4, the J gene TRBJ1-1, with 9 positions matching TRBD1. This CDR3 has 18 residues. V lost 4 bases, J lost 0 bases, and 13 bases stayed unmatched. Germline V gene data show CDR1 as SGHNT and CDR2 as YYREEE (reference sequence). The CDR3, as DNA: TGTGCCAGCAGCCCCAAACCGGGACAGGGAAAAATGAACACTGAAGCTTTCTTT. Translation gives CASSPKPGQGKMNTEAFF.

The chain joins TRBV7-9 to TRBJ2-2; 11 bases agree with TRBD2. This CDR3 region has 16 residues. Per the germline V gene, CDR1 is SEHNR and CDR2 is FQNEAQ (reference sequence). V gave up 7 bases and J gave up 3 bases; unmatched junction bases: 7. CDR3 sequence (DNA): TGTGCCAGCACGGGTTCGACTAGCGGGGACACCGGGGAGCTGTTTTTT. Translating it yields CASTGSTSGDTGELFF.

V usage is TRBV30 and J usage is TRBJ2-3, with no clear D. The CDR3 spans 12 residues. V dropped 2 bases and J dropped 7 bases, with 10 bases sitting between them. Germline CDR1 GTSNPN, CDR2 SVGIG (reference sequence). CDR3 DNA: TGTGCCTGGAGTTCCCTCTTAAATACGCAGTATTTT. It is translated as CAWSSLLNTQYF.

V is TRBV2 and J is TRBJ2-1, with D uncertain. Germline assignment: CDR1 SNHLY and CDR2 FYNNEI. Between the trimmed V and J ends, which lost 0 bases and 0 bases, there was a span of 6 bases. This CDR3 has 15 amino acids. DNA of the CDR3: TGTGCCAGCAGTGAAGCGGAGAGCTCCTACAATGAGCAGTTCTTC. Protein sequence: CASSEAESSYNEQFF.

This clone has more than one count but fewer than ten. V gene TRBV19 combines with J gene TRBJ1-1; D is unresolved. CDR3 length equals 14 residues. Germline V gene sequence: CDR1 LNHDA, CDR2 SQIVND (reference sequence). Trimming removed 2 bases at V and 1 base at J, with 8 bases between. The chain's CDR3 is CASSISDGNTEAFF. As DNA, the CDR3 is TGTGCCAGTAGTATATCCGACGGGAACACTGAAGCTTTCTTT. Full variable domain (remainder filled in from reference TRBV19 and TRBJ1-1): DGGITQSPKYLFRKEGQNVTLSCEQNLNHDAMYWYRQDPGQGLRLIYYSQIVNDFQKGDIAEGYSVSREKKESFPLTVTSAQKNPTAFYLCASSISDGNTEAFFGQGTRLTVV.

The J gene is TRBJ1-1, the V gene TRBV5-1; 9 bases are a match to TRBD1. V was clipped by 3 bases and J by 4 bases; unmatched bases: 7. CDR1 is SGHRS, CDR2 YFSETQ, per germline. The CDR3 totals 15 residues. The CDR3 loop is CASSSEQGASTEAFF. CDR3 DNA: TGCGCCAGCAGCTCGGAACAGGGGGCTAGCACTGAAGCTTTCTTT.

This chain links TRBV5-1 with TRBJ2-3; D unclear. CDR3 length: 12 amino acids. Germline assignment: CDR1 SGHRS and CDR2 YFSETQ. Trimming took 7 bases from V and 4 from J, leaving 10 bases between them. CDR3: CASGPTSDTQYF. CDR3 bases: TGCGCCAGCGGCCCCACTTCAGATACGCAGTATTTT.

This chain links TRBV7-9 with TRBJ1-4; D remains ambiguous. Germline loops: CDR1 SEHNR, CDR2 FQNEAQ (reference sequence). Trimming left V 0 bases short and J 5 bases short, with 4 bases between. This CDR3 is 13 amino acids long. The CDR3 nucleotides are TGTGCCAGCAGCTTAGCGGCAAATGAAAAACTGTTTTTT. Translation: CASSLAANEKLFF.

The rearrangement links TRBV7-8 to TRBJ2-5; D remains unclear. This CDR3 spans 15 amino acids. Trimming cost V 1 base and J 5 bases, with 14 bases left between them. The germline V gene encodes CDR1 SGHVS and CDR2 FQNEAQ. The CDR3 region has the DNA TGTGCCAGCAGCTTAGGGTGGCTGGGAACGGAGACCCAGTACTTC. Its translation: CASSLGWLGTETQYF.